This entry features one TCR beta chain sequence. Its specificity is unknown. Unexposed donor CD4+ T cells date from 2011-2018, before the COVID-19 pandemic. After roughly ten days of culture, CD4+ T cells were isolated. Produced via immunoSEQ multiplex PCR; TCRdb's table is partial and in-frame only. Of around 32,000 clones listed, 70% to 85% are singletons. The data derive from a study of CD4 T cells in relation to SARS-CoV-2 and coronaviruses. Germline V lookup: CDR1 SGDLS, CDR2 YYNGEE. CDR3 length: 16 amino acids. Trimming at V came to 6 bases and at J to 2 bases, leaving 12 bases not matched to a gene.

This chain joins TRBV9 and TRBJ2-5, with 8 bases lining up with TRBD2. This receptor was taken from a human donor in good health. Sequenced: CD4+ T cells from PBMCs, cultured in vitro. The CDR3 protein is CASILGSGREQETQYF. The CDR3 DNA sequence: TGTGCCAGCATCTTAGGGAGCGGGAGAGAACAAGAGACCCAGTACTTC.